What follows is one T cell receptor (beta chain) and its context. As yet, its antigen is unknown. This entry comes from a study of cytomegalovirus exposure and HLA in healthy donors. Study details: Earlier sequencing of about 179 million T cells yielded 95 million to 120 million unique TCR beta sequences.

Amplification used 60 Vbeta primers and 13 Jbeta primers. In the original processing: In a later analysis, the count reached 75 million to 90 million unique TCR beta chains, with about 9.9 million shared. Assay: immunoSEQ multiplex PCR; the TCRdb copy retains only in-frame clones and omits some. V and J calls and clone size are those listed in that table; D and trimming were worked out from the DNA. The sample lists tens of thousands of clones, around 75% occurring once. Study-wide results and limits: An Asian-associated ancestry cluster reportedly showed fewer N-insertions than the roughly 670-donor mean in a later analysis. The study put 150 to 200 TCR beta chains on its list as cytomegalovirus-associated.

Trimming at V came to 7 bases and at J to 4 bases, leaving 8 bases not matched to a gene. The CDR3 sequence is 14 residues long. Looked up from germline, CDR1 is MNHNS and CDR2 is SASEGT. V usage is TRBV6-1 and J usage is TRBJ1-2; 8 bases are shared with TRBD1. Sequenced sample: PBMCs. This sequence originates from a man in his fifties or sixties in good health and CMV-seropositive. This CDR3 is CASTRTGIAYGYTF. The CDR3 bases are TGTGCCAGCACCCGGACAGGGATCGCCTATGGCTACACCTTC.